The next 30 T cell receptor beta chains were all read from a single sample in a study of T cells in Graves' hyperthyroidism and ophthalmopathy. Authors of the study amplified TCR beta CDR3 regions from RNA transcripts. The HTBI primer set was used in a first-round RT-PCR of the TCR CDR3. Each CDR3 protein is one row after TCRdb ran MiXCR on the multiplex PCR reads. This table has around 35,000 distinct CDR3 sequences, 40% to 65% appearing once. The specimen was blood. All receptors derive from a woman in her 40s with Graves' ophthalmopathy.

This clonotype came up once. This chain links TRBV9 with TRBJ2-6; D is undetermined. Germline V CDR1 and CDR2: SGDLS, YYNGEE. This CDR3 contains 14 residues. V was pared by 0 bases and J by 0 bases, with 1 base between. The CDR3 DNA is TGTGCCAGCAGCGTAGACTCTGGGGCCAACGTCCTGACTTTC. This gives the protein CASSVDSGANVLTF.

The chain links TRBV20-1 to TRBJ2-7; 7 bases are shared with TRBD2. This CDR3 is 13 amino acids long. Germline CDR1 DFQATT, CDR2 SNEGSKA (reference sequence). The CDR3 loop reads CSPRLGGTYEQYF. Written as DNA, the CDR3 is TGCAGCCCTAGACTGGGGGGGACCTACGAGCAGTACTTC.

This clonotype was picked up a small number of times. The V call is TRBV3-1, the J call TRBJ2-2, with no clear D. Germline loops: CDR1 LGHDT, CDR2 YNNKEL (reference sequence). Deletions cut 1 base from V and 1 base from J, with 10 bases between. The CDR3 length is 16 residues. CDR3 nucleotides: TGTGCCAGCAGCCAAGGACTCGTGGGGAACACCGGGGAGCTGTTTTTT. Translation gives CASSQGLVGNTGELFF.

The chain uses TRBV5-1 and TRBJ2-2; 14 bases match TRBD2. The CDR3 spans 16 residues. The V segment lost 4 bases and the J segment 17 bases; nucleotides outside the gene matches: 16. Germline values: CDR1 SGHRS, CDR2 YFSETQ. The CDR3 region is CASSTGLAGAGGGLFF. For the CDR3, the DNA is TGCGCCAGCAGCACGGGACTAGCGGGAGCGGGCGGGGGGCTATTTTTT. The complete variable domain, with remaining parts taken from reference TRBV5-1 and TRBJ2-2, reads KAGVTQTPRYLIKTRGQQVTLSCSPISGHRSVSWYQQTPGQGLQFLFEYFSETQRNKGNFPGRFSGRQFSNSRSEMNVSTLELGDSALYLCASSTGLAGAGGGLFFGEGSRLTVL.

This clonotype ranks as medium-sized. The V call is TRBV15, the J call TRBJ2-7; D not resolved. This CDR3 has 12 residues. The germline gives CDR1 LNHNV, CDR2 YYDKDF (reference sequence). V dropped 0 bases and J dropped 4 bases, with 4 bases sitting between them. The CDR3 nucleotides read TGTGCCACCAGCAGAGATGGGTACGAGCAGTACTTC. Translated, it gives CATSRDGYEQYF.

The chain carries TRBV24-1 and TRBJ2-1; D unresolved. This CDR3 is 14 amino acids long. V dropped 5 bases and J dropped 6 bases, with 13 bases sitting between them. CDR1 is KGHDR and CDR2 is SFDVKD in the germline V gene. CDR3 nucleotides: TGTGCCACCAGTGGCCAGCAGGAAAGCAATGAGCAGTTCTTC. This encodes CATSGQQESNEQFF.

The gene calls are TRBV20-1 and TRBJ2-1; 7 nucleotides align to TRBD1. Trimming took 2 bases from V and 5 from J; bases not matched to a gene: 3. The CDR3 is 13 amino acids. CDR1 is DFQATT, CDR2 SNEGSKA, per germline (reference sequence). Here the CDR3 DNA reads TGCAGTGCTAGATCGACAGGGAACAATGAGCAGTTCTTC. This sequence encodes CSARSTGNNEQFF.

This clonotype was detected many times. The gene calls are TRBV28 and TRBJ2-2; D is unresolved. Between the trimmed V and J ends, which lost 4 bases and 4 bases, there was a span of 10 bases. The germline gives CDR1 MDHEN, CDR2 SYDVKM. The CDR3 covers 14 residues. CDR3 in amino acids: CASSWSSGTGELFF. The CDR3, as DNA: TGTGCCAGCAGTTGGTCCTCGGGCACCGGGGAGCTGTTTTTT.

The V and J genes are TRBV10-3 and TRBJ1-3, with unresolved D. The V and J ends lost 6 bases and 0 bases respectively, with 15 bases between them. CDR1 and CDR2 (germline): ENHRY, SYGVKD. The length of the CDR3 is 16 residues. CDR3 loop: CAISPGRLCSGNTIYF. DNA for the CDR3: TGTGCCATCAGCCCTGGGAGGCTGTGCTCTGGAAACACCATATATTTT.

The chain recombines TRBV6-2 or TRBV6-3 with TRBJ1-3; D unclear. Per the germline V gene, CDR1 is MNHEY and CDR2 is SVGEGT. The CDR3 is 11 amino acids. V lost 3 bases and J 8 bases, leaving 5 bases between the germline ends. The CDR3 DNA follows: TGTGCCAGCAGTTATAGAGACACCATATATTTT. This translates into CASSYRDTIYF.

As for this clonotype: A read error may produce the germline difference seen at one junction end. The rearrangement uses TRBV7-9 and TRBJ2-5; possible D gene TRBD1, 6 bases. CDR1 and CDR2 (germline): SEHNR, FQNEAQ (reference sequence). This CDR3 contains 16 residues. The DNA for the CDR3 is TGTGCCAGCAGCTCTTCACTAGAGGGGGTACAAGAGACCCGGTACTTC. Its translation is CASSSSLEGVQETRYF.

A remark on this clonotype: Without the conserved terminal phenylalanine or tryptophan, this CDR3 likely stems from a read error. J is TRBJ2-5 and V is TRBV4-3; 14 bases map to TRBD2. The CDR3 length is 17 residues. Losses at the gene ends were 4 bases for V and 4 bases for J; bases not matched to a gene: 8. Per germline, CDR1 LGHNA and CDR2 YSLEER. DNA of the CDR3: TGCGCCAGCAGCCCCGCTGGACTAGCGGGAGGCATAGAGACCCAGTACTCC. Translated: CASSPAGLAGGIETQYS.

The table lists this clonotype with many counts. The chain's CDR3 is CASSVVGHAGELFF. CDR3 nucleotides: TGTGCCAGCAGTGTCGTGGGACATGCCGGGGAGCTGTTTTTT. The chain carries TRBV6-5 and TRBJ2-2; a weak D match, TRBD1 (6 bases). Germline CDR1 reads MNHEY; CDR2 reads SVGAGI. The CDR3 sequence is 14 residues long. V was clipped by 5 bases and J by 6 bases, with 13 bases between them.

This clonotype was observed at least ten times. This chain links TRBV7-2 with TRBJ2-2; 9 nucleotides line up with TRBD1. Germline trimming cut 1 base from V and 0 bases from J; bases unmatched to any gene: 3. The CDR3 length is 17 residues. Germline V gene lookup returns CDR1 SGHTA and CDR2 FQGNSA. This CDR3 reads CASSLGGTGTNTGELFF. CDR3 in DNA: TGTGCCAGCAGCTTAGGGGGGACAGGGACGAACACCGGGGAGCTGTTTTTT.

The gene calls are TRBV30 and TRBJ2-3; D call uncertain. The ends were cut back, 0 bases at V and 3 bases at J, with 4 bases in the middle. The germline gives CDR1 GTSNPN, CDR2 SVGIG (reference sequence). This CDR3 is 12 amino acids long. CDR3 residues: CAWSVLTDTQYF. The DNA of the CDR3 is TGTGCCTGGAGTGTACTGACAGATACGCAGTATTTT.

This clonotype was picked up many times. The chain has TRBV10-3 and TRBJ2-7; 10 bases are a match to TRBD1. Germline V gives CDR1 ENHRY, CDR2 SYGVKD. V was pared by 5 bases and J by 1 base, with 5 bases of the junction left unmatched. The CDR3 is 15 amino acids. The CDR3 DNA follows: TGTGCCATCAGTCCGGGACAGGGGAGTTCCTACGAGCAGTACTTC. It specifies CAISPGQGSSYEQYF.

This clonotype was found many times. The V and J genes are TRBV10-3 and TRBJ1-1; D uncertain. V lost 5 bases, J lost 7 bases, and 14 bases lay in between. This CDR3 is built from 13 residues. The germline V gene has CDR1 ENHRY and CDR2 SYGVKD. CDR3 region: CAISTSAPSEAFF. The CDR3 region has the DNA TGTGCCATCAGTACCTCGGCACCAAGTGAAGCTTTCTTT.

This clonotype came up many times. The chain is built from TRBV9 and TRBJ1-2, with a tentative D call TRBD1 (5 bases). The germline V gene encodes CDR1 SGDLS and CDR2 YYNGEE. The V and J ends lost 3 bases and 4 bases respectively, with 13 bases between them. CDR3 length: 14 residues. This CDR3 reads CASSGWDDLYGYTF. CDR3 bases: TGTGCCAGCAGCGGTTGGGACGACCTCTATGGCTACACCTTC.

This chain links TRBV19 with TRBJ1-6; D not resolved. Between the trimmed V and J ends, which lost 8 bases and 5 bases, there was a span of 10 bases. Germline V gives CDR1 LNHDA, CDR2 SQIVND (reference sequence). This CDR3 has 13 amino acids. In DNA, the CDR3 is TGTGCCAGTTCCGGACGGAATAATTCACCCCTCCACTTT. Its protein is CASSGRNNSPLHF.

Of note for this clonotype: A much more abundant neighbour one base away suggests this may be a read error. The chain carries TRBV12-3 or TRBV12-4 and TRBJ2-2; 9 bases are a match to TRBD1. The CDR3 is 15 amino acids. The CDR3 sequence is CASSYRGRGTGGLFF. The DNA of the CDR3 is TGTGCCAGCAGTTACAGGGGGCGCGGCACCGGGGGGCTGTTTTTT.

V gene TRBV3-1 combines with J gene TRBJ2-1; tentatively, D is TRBD2 (6 bases). This CDR3 has 17 residues. V was shortened by 0 bases and J by 5 bases, with 17 bases between the two germline ends. CDR1 LGHDT and CDR2 YNNKEL come from the germline V gene (reference sequence). This CDR3 is CASSQEKGGDPDNEQFF. The CDR3 coding sequence is TGTGCCAGCAGCCAAGAAAAAGGCGGGGACCCGGACAATGAGCAGTTCTTC.

V gene TRBV13 combines with J gene TRBJ2-1, with D unresolved. The CDR3 extends over 12 amino acids. The V and J ends lost 1 base and 13 bases respectively, with 11 bases between them. Germline lookup yields CDR1 PRHDT and CDR2 FYEKMQ (reference sequence). In DNA, the CDR3 is TGTGCCAGCAGCTTAGAGGTACCACGTCAGTTCTTC. Translation: CASSLEVPRQFF.

This clonotype was observed at least ten times. The CDR3 DNA follows: TGTGCCAGCAGCTTAAAGGGGGTCAGTTACGGCTACACCTTC. Translating it yields CASSLKGVSYGYTF. The chain recombines TRBV7-9 with TRBJ1-2, with TRBD1 as a possible D gene (6 bases). CDR3 length equals 14 residues. The germline V gene has CDR1 SEHNR and CDR2 FQNEAQ (reference sequence). Trimming stripped 2 bases from V and 8 bases from J, with 15 bases between.

J is TRBJ2-7 and V is TRBV24-1, with 9 bases lining up with TRBD1. CDR1 and CDR2 from the germline V gene are KGHDR and SFDVKD. The CDR3 totals 15 residues. The J segment lost 3 bases and the V segment lost 5 bases, leaving 7 bases of the junction unmatched. The CDR3 DNA reads as TGTGCCACCAGTGGGGCCGGGACAGGGTTCTACGAGCAGTACTTC. Its protein product is CATSGAGTGFYEQYF.

The chain uses TRBV7-2 and TRBJ2-1; 13 bases are a match to TRBD2. CDR1 is SGHTA and CDR2 is FQGNSA in the germline V gene. The CDR3 contains 14 residues. With 5 bases clipped from V and 12 bases from J, the junction kept 7 bases outside the gene matches. CDR3 coding DNA: TGTGCCAGCAGCAGAGGACTAGCGGGGGACACGCAGTTCTTC. Protein product: CASSRGLAGDTQFF.

V usage is TRBV2 and J usage is TRBJ2-2, with D possibly matching TRBD2 (6 bases). Germline V gene data show CDR1 as SNHLY and CDR2 as FYNNEI. V dropped 5 bases and J dropped 7 bases, with 14 bases sitting between them. The CDR3 runs 14 residues. CDR3 region: CASSIIGAGGELFF. Written as DNA, the CDR3 is TGTGCCAGCAGTATTATTGGAGCGGGCGGGGAGCTGTTTTTT.

The V gene is TRBV29-1, the J gene TRBJ2-6; D tentatively reads TRBD1 or TRBD2 (6 bases each). The ends were cut back, 6 bases at V and 2 bases at J, with 14 bases in the middle. Germline CDR1 is SQVTM and CDR2 is ANQGSEA. The CDR3 extends over 15 amino acids. The CDR3 loop reads CSVVWRGTGANVLTF. For the CDR3, the DNA is TGCAGCGTCGTCTGGAGGGGGACTGGGGCCAACGTCCTGACTTTC.

This clonotype was recorded at least ten times. The CDR3 protein is CASSWGQGNTEAFF. DNA of the CDR3: TGTGCCAGCAGCTGGGGACAGGGGAACACTGAAGCTTTCTTT. The V call is TRBV11-2, the J call TRBJ1-1, with TRBD1 matching over 9 bases. The CDR3 is 14 residues long. Per the germline V gene, CDR1 is SGHAT and CDR2 is FQNNGV. The J segment lost 1 base and the V segment lost 4 bases, leaving 1 base of the junction unmatched.

This clonotype was recorded at least ten times. The J gene is TRBJ2-5, the V gene TRBV12-3 or TRBV12-4, with TRBD2 as a possible D gene (5 bases). The CDR3 consists of 13 residues. V lost 5 bases and J 4 bases, leaving 11 bases between the germline ends. The CDR3 nucleotides are TGTGCCAGCAGTGGGAGTGGCGGAGAGACCCAGTACTTC. Translated, it gives CASSGSGGETQYF.

This clonotype was recorded at least ten times. The chain carries TRBV20-1 and TRBJ2-1; D unresolved. The V and J ends lost 1 base and 14 bases respectively, with 30 bases between them. Germline CDR1 reads DFQATT; CDR2 reads SNEGSKA (reference sequence). This CDR3 spans 17 amino acids. The CDR3, as DNA: TGCAGTGCTAGAGGCCCAGTTATTTCCCCAAATCGGGCTCCAAAGTTCTTC. This encodes CSARGPVISPNRAPKFF.